The sequence of this T cell receptor beta chain was determined in a study of shared clonotypes between healthy human individuals. Germline values: CDR1 SNHLY, CDR2 FYNNEI. The CDR3 has 13 amino acids. The ends were cut back, 6 bases at V and 11 bases at J, with 19 bases in the middle. Assay used: immunoSEQ multiplex PCR; TCRdb lists only in-frame clones, some missing. The table shows over a million clones, with roughly 74% occurring only once. This chain uses TRBV2 with TRBJ1-1; D possibly corresponds to TRBD1 (6 bases). This sequence was found in a man between 18 and 29 years old in good health. Some clones in this sample may be carry-over from other donors' samples. Source material: memory CD4+ T cells from PBMCs. Subset described: CD45RA-negative fraction. This CDR3 reads CASRRQAQVLAFF. The CDR3 region has the DNA TGTGCCAGCAGGAGACAGGCCCAGGTTTTGGCTTTCTTT.